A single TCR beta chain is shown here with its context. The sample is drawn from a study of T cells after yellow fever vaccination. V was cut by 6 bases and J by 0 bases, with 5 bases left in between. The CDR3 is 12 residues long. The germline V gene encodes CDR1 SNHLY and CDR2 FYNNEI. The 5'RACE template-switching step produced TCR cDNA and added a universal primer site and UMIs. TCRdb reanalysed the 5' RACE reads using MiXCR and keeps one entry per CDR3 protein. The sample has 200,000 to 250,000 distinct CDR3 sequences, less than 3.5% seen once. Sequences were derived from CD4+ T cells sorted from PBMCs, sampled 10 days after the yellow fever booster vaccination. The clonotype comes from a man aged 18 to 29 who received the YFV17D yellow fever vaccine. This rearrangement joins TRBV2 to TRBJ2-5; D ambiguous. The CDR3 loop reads CASSQYQETQYF. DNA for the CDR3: TGTGCCAGCAGCCAGTACCAAGAGACCCAGTACTTC.